This T cell receptor beta chain derives from a study of T cell changes during pregnancy in multiple sclerosis. Trimming removed 11 bases from V and 5 bases from J; junction bases left unmatched: 15. This CDR3 contains 16 residues. Germline assignment: CDR1 MGHDK and CDR2 SYGVNS. Assay used: immunoSEQ multiplex PCR; TCRdb lists only in-frame clones, some missing. The sample contains 50,000 to 75,000 clones, 93% of which appear only once. The source of this sequence is a female donor with multiple sclerosis, enrolled in a pregnancy study. The gene calls are TRBV25-1 and TRBJ2-3; the match to TRBD2 covers 11 bases. The sample here was CD8+ T cells from peripheral blood mononuclear cells, taken in the third trimester of pregnancy. The CDR3 DNA reads as TGTGCCGGCCCAACTAGCGGGGGAGGTCTGATAGATACGCAGTATTTT. Amino acids: CAGPTSGGGLIDTQYF.